This entry lists 24 T cell receptor beta chains sequenced from one sample in a study of shared clonotypes between healthy human individuals (dated by TCRdb to 2020 to 2022). Libraries were prepared through the immunoSEQ multiplex PCR assay. Held by TCRdb, this immuneACCESS table contains in-frame sequences only and omits some clones. Under half of the omission traces to an unresolved V gene where checked; the cause of the rest is unknown. This sample gives about 2.4 million clones in total; over 85% of them show up just once. Of the sample, 0.36% falls within the top ten clones. What was sequenced was naive CD4+ T cells from PBMCs. The label giving this sample's cell subset or site can be read as: CD45RA+ positively selected. These receptors were taken from a man between 18 and 35 years old in good health. Some clones in this sample may be carry-over from other donors' samples.

In its sample, this clone was seen once. The V and J genes are TRBV6-1 and TRBJ1-1; D gene uncertain. The V gene's germline CDR1 is MNHNS and CDR2 SASEGT. This CDR3 has 13 residues. V gave up 9 bases and J gave up 2 bases, with 13 bases separating them. The chain's CDR3 is CASELRANTEAFF. DNA of the CDR3: TGTGCCAGTGAGCTAAGGGCCAACACTGAAGCTTTCTTT.

The V call is TRBV4-3, the J call TRBJ2-2; 15 bases fit TRBD2. The trim removed 1 base at V and 2 bases at J, leaving 2 bases unmatched. Germline CDR1 LGHNA, CDR2 YSLEER. There are 18 residues in the CDR3. The CDR3 loop reads CASSQGTSGRGNTGELFF. Written as DNA, the CDR3 is TGCGCCAGCAGCCAAGGGACTAGCGGGAGGGGTAACACCGGGGAGCTGTTTTTT.

The chain carries TRBV7-2 and TRBJ2-1, with 10 bases that match TRBD1. The germline gives CDR1 SGHTA, CDR2 FQGNSA. This CDR3 region has 17 residues. V trimming: 5 bases; J trimming: 2 bases; junction bases outside the gene matches: 9. CDR3 sequence: CASSPGSGTGAYNEQFF. The CDR3 DNA reads TGTGCCAGCAGCCCCGGCTCCGGGACAGGGGCCTACAATGAGCAGTTCTTC. Full variable domain (rest looked up from reference TRBV7-2 and TRBJ2-1): GAGVSQSPSNKVTEKGKDVELRCDPISGHTALYWYRQSLGQGLEFLIYFQGNSAPDKSGLPSDRFSAERTGGSVSTLTIQRTQQEDSAVYLCASSPGSGTGAYNEQFFGPGTRLTVL.

V and J are TRBV6-6 and TRBJ2-5; unclear D gene. Trimming removed 7 bases at V and 5 bases at J, with 17 bases between. Germline V gene lookup returns CDR1 MNHNY and CDR2 SVGAGI (reference sequence). The CDR3 sequence is 14 residues long. CDR3 in DNA: TGTGCCAGCACCATGCGACCCGGTCATGAGACCCAGTACTTC. Protein sequence: CASTMRPGHETQYF.

The count of this clone is one. This chain connects TRBV15 to TRBJ2-2; D uncertain. The germline V and J ends were trimmed by 1 base and 5 bases, with 5 bases remaining between them. The CDR3 length is 13 residues. Germline V gene sequence: CDR1 LNHNV, CDR2 YYDKDF (reference sequence). CDR3 DNA sequence: TGTGCCACCAGCAGAGTCGCAACCGGGGAGCTGTTTTTT. It encodes CATSRVATGELFF. The whole variable domain, filled in from reference TRBV15 and TRBJ2-2, reads DAMVIQNPRYQVTQFGKPVTLSCSQTLNHNVMYWYQQKSSQAPKLLFHYYDKDFNNEADTPDNFQSRRPNTSFCFLDIRSPGLGDTAMYLCATSRVATGELFFGEGSRLTVL.

V usage is TRBV15 and J usage is TRBJ1-5, with 7 nucleotides matching TRBD1. Germline V CDR1 and CDR2: LNHNV, YYDKDF (reference sequence). The CDR3 runs to 15 residues. V shed 5 bases and J 3 bases; nucleotides not matched to a gene: 7. Written as DNA, the CDR3 is TGTGCCACCAGCGTCCGACAGGGCTTCAATCAGCCCCAGCATTTT. Translated: CATSVRQGFNQPQHF.

V and J are TRBV28 and TRBJ2-7, with D possibly matching TRBD2 (5 bases). The CDR3 length is 14 residues. Trimming removed 2 bases at V and 9 bases at J, with 17 bases between. The germline V gene encodes CDR1 MDHEN and CDR2 SYDVKM. The CDR3 DNA follows: TGTGCCAGCAGTTTAGCTAGCACGATGAAAAGGCAGTACTTC. Its translation is CASSLASTMKRQYF. The variable domain in full, with the rest retrieved from reference TRBV28 and TRBJ2-7, is DVKVTQSSRYLVKRTGEKVFLECVQDMDHENMFWYRQDPGLGLRLIYFSYDVKMKEKGDIPEGYSVSREKKERFSLILESASTNQTSMYLCASSLASTMKRQYFGPGTRLTVT.

This chain connects TRBV5-4 to TRBJ2-7; D may be TRBD2 (6 bases). Looked up from germline, CDR1 is SGHNT and CDR2 is YYREEE (reference sequence). The CDR3 runs to 15 residues. Trimming left V 2 bases short and J 0 bases short, with 12 bases between. CDR3 protein: CASSFAGTHSYEQYF. CDR3 DNA sequence: TGTGCCAGCAGCTTCGCCGGGACTCACTCCTACGAGCAGTACTTC.

V and J are TRBV7-3 and TRBJ2-7, with TRBD1 matching 9 bases. CDR3 length: 13 amino acids. CDR1 and CDR2 (germline): SGHTA, FQGTGA. J lost 6 bases, V lost 5 bases, and 5 bases had no gene match. The CDR3 bases are TGTGCCAGCAGCCCGGACAGGGGAATCGAGCAGTACTTC. As protein: CASSPDRGIEQYF.

As to this clone: The sample holds other DNA sequences that translate to the same CDR3. The V call is TRBV5-1, the J call TRBJ2-7, with 7 nucleotides matching TRBD2. Trimming cost V 4 bases and J 0 bases; bases outside gene matches: 7. Germline CDR1 is SGHRS and CDR2 is YFSETQ. The CDR3 has 15 amino acids. The CDR3 bases are TGCGCCAGCAGCCCGACCGGGGGGTCCTCCTACGAGCAGTACTTC. Translating it yields CASSPTGGSSYEQYF.

This chain connects TRBV28 to TRBJ2-3, with TRBD1 matching over 8 bases. Germline values: CDR1 MDHEN, CDR2 SYDVKM. V shed 3 bases and J 7 bases; nucleotides not matched to a gene: 12. This CDR3 has 16 amino acids. CDR3 sequence: CASSFLGQGGSHTQYF. The CDR3 DNA reads as TGTGCCAGCAGTTTTCTTGGACAGGGAGGAAGTCATACGCAGTATTTT. The full variable domain, rest sourced from reference TRBV28 and TRBJ2-3, is DVKVTQSSRYLVKRTGEKVFLECVQDMDHENMFWYRQDPGLGLRLIYFSYDVKMKEKGDIPEGYSVSREKKERFSLILESASTNQTSMYLCASSFLGQGGSHTQYFGPGTRLTVL.

The chain has TRBV28 and TRBJ1-5; 9 positions match TRBD1. The CDR3 is 15 residues long. V shed 6 bases and J 4 bases; nucleotides not matched to a gene: 7. Germline V lookup: CDR1 MDHEN, CDR2 SYDVKM. This chain's CDR3 is CASRNSGTGNQPQHF. The DNA of the CDR3 is TGTGCCAGCAGGAACTCCGGGACAGGGAATCAGCCCCAGCATTTT.

Worth noting for this clone: At the DNA level, this CDR3 is encoded by other sequences in the same sample as well. The chain employs TRBV18 and TRBJ1-1; D gene unclear. Trimming removed 3 bases at V and 0 bases at J, with 2 bases between. CDR3 length: 12 residues. CDR1 and CDR2 (germline): KGHSH, LQKENI. The DNA of the CDR3 is TGTGCCAGCTCACCGATGAACACTGAAGCTTTCTTT. The encoded protein is CASSPMNTEAFF.

The chain uses TRBV11-1 and TRBJ1-1; D is unresolved. Germline V gives CDR1 SGHAT, CDR2 FQDESV (reference sequence). CDR3 size: 15 residues. Trimming removed 3 bases at V and 2 bases at J, with 13 bases between. CDR3 nucleotide sequence: TGTGCCAGCAGCTTCCAGGCCACAACTAACACTGAAGCTTTCTTT. Its protein is CASSFQATTNTEAFF.

The chain carries TRBV29-1 and TRBJ2-7, with 7 bases that match TRBD2. The CDR3 totals 13 residues. Trimming took 4 bases from V and 5 from J; bases not matched to a gene: 8. Germline CDR1 is SQVTM and CDR2 is ANQGSEA. CDR3: CSVVLAGVDEQYF. DNA of the CDR3: TGCAGCGTTGTTCTTGCGGGAGTCGACGAGCAGTACTTC.

The CDR3 DNA reads as TGTGCCAGCTCACCGACTAGTCGCTCGGGGTTCGAGCAGTACTTC. Protein product: CASSPTSRSGFEQYF. V and J are TRBV18 and TRBJ2-7; D is perhaps TRBD2 (6 bases). The germline gives CDR1 KGHSH, CDR2 LQKENI. V was shortened by 3 bases and J by 6 bases, with 18 bases between the two germline ends. The length of the CDR3 is 15 residues.

The chain combines TRBV5-6 with TRBJ1-2; tentatively, D is TRBD1 (5 bases). Germline-derived CDR1 and CDR2 are SGHDT and YYEEEE. V lost 1 base and J 7 bases, leaving 8 bases between the germline ends. The CDR3 spans 12 residues. The CDR3 coding sequence is TGTGCCAGCAGCTTGTGGGGGATTGGCTACACCTTC. It specifies CASSLWGIGYTF.

In this sample, this clone turned up once. The gene calls are TRBV5-6 and TRBJ1-4; TRBD1 is a possible D gene (6 bases). The CDR3 length is 15 residues. V lost 5 bases and J lost 2, with 13 bases in between. Germline-derived CDR1 and CDR2 are SGHDT and YYEEEE. CDR3 in DNA: TGTGCCAGCAGTCGAAGGGGGACGACTAATGAAAAACTGTTTTTT. It codes for CASSRRGTTNEKLFF.

This clone was observed a single time. The rearrangement uses TRBV27 and TRBJ1-1; TRBD1 might be the D (5 bases). With 5 bases removed from V and 1 base from J, the gap between germline ends came to 11 bases. This CDR3 spans 14 amino acids. Germline CDR1 is MNHEY and CDR2 is SMNVEV (reference sequence). The CDR3 protein is CASSTSDKNTEAFF. In DNA, the CDR3 is TGTGCCAGCAGTACCTCGGACAAGAACACTGAAGCTTTCTTT.

This chain connects TRBV7-3 to TRBJ2-5, with D uncertain. There are 13 residues in the CDR3. V dropped 5 bases and J dropped 5 bases, with 12 bases sitting between them. Germline assignment: CDR1 SGHTA and CDR2 FQGTGA. The CDR3 here is CASSRSVDETQYF. The CDR3 DNA sequence: TGTGCCAGCAGCCGCTCGGTGGACGAGACCCAGTACTTC. The complete variable domain, with remaining parts taken from reference TRBV7-3 and TRBJ2-5, reads GAGVSQTPSNKVTEKGKYVELRCDPISGHTALYWYRQSLGQGPEFLIYFQGTGAADDSGLPNDRFFAVRPEGSVSTLKIQRTERGDSAVYLCASSRSVDETQYFGPGTRLLVL.

The rearrangement uses TRBV10-3 and TRBJ2-5; 7 bases line up with TRBD1. CDR1 and CDR2 from the germline V gene are ENHRY and SYGVKD. With V trimmed by 0 bases and J by 4 bases, 2 bases remained unmatched. The CDR3 has 14 amino acids. The CDR3 reads CAISESRGRETQYF. The CDR3 bases are TGTGCCATCAGTGAGTCGAGGGGGCGAGAGACCCAGTACTTC.

V gene TRBV2 combines with J gene TRBJ2-5; possible D gene TRBD2, 6 bases. V lost 8 bases to trimming and J lost 6 bases, with 22 bases between them. The CDR3 loop spans 15 amino acids. Germline values: CDR1 SNHLY, CDR2 FYNNEI. The CDR3 reads CASAEMEGSVKTQYF. CDR3 sequence (DNA): TGTGCCAGCGCCGAAATGGAGGGGAGTGTGAAGACCCAGTACTTC.

This chain joins TRBV7-2 and TRBJ2-3; TRBD2 aligns across 10 bases. The V gene's germline CDR1 is SGHTA and CDR2 FQGNSA. The CDR3 totals 17 residues. The V and J ends lost 2 bases and 4 bases, in that order; junction bases with no gene match: 9. The CDR3: CASSLFGRLAGADTQYF. In nucleotides, the CDR3 is TGTGCCAGCAGCTTATTTGGGAGGCTAGCGGGAGCAGATACGCAGTATTTT.

The chain is built from TRBV27 and TRBJ2-1, with 7 bases lining up with TRBD1. V shed 6 bases and J 13 bases; nucleotides not matched to a gene: 15. The germline V gene encodes CDR1 MNHEY and CDR2 SMNVEV (reference sequence). This CDR3 has 14 residues. The DNA for the CDR3 is TGTGCCAGCAGCTCCCTCGATGGCAACAGGGGACAGTTCTTC. Its protein product is CASSSLDGNRGQFF.